The 9 T cell receptor beta chains listed next were all sequenced from one sample in a study of blood T cells in healthy people across ages. Combining a sample-barcoded 5' primer with a J-beta primer mix, a second PCR ran for roughly 7 to 11 cycles. One entry per CDR3 protein, called by TCRdb with MiXCR from the 5' RACE reads. The data contain 1.6 million or so distinct CDR3 sequences, around 36% of them singletons. The specimen sequenced was blood. Source of these receptors: a woman aged 25 to 45 in good health.

The CDR3 reads CASGHPQETQYF. CDR3 coding DNA: TGTGCCAGCGGACACCCCCAAGAGACCCAGTACTTC. The rearrangement links TRBV27 to TRBJ2-5; D perhaps matches TRBD1 (5 bases). Germline V CDR1 and CDR2: MNHEY, SMNVEV (reference sequence). The CDR3 covers 12 residues. V lost 8 bases, J lost 1 base, and 8 bases lay in between.

This rearrangement joins TRBV28 to TRBJ2-5; TRBD2 matches 8 bases. The J call may be incorrect, as the DNA end agrees better with TRBJ2-7. This CDR3 spans 14 amino acids. CDR1 MDHEN and CDR2 SYDVKM come from the germline V gene. DNA for the CDR3: TGTGCCAGCAGCAAAGCGGGAGCCCACTACGAGCAGTACTTC. Translation gives CASSKAGAHYEQYF.

This clonotype was counted between two and nine times. The chain has TRBV6-1 and TRBJ2-3, with TRBD2 identical over 7 bases. CDR3 length: 16 amino acids. The germline V gene encodes CDR1 MNHNS and CDR2 SASEGT. V lost 2 bases to trimming and J lost 3 bases; unmatched junction nucleotides: 8. CDR3 loop: CASSEPRGRGTDTQYF. The DNA of the CDR3 is TGTGCCAGCAGTGAACCCCGCGGGAGAGGTACAGATACGCAGTATTTT.

The sample holds a few counts of this clonotype. The chain links TRBV28 to TRBJ2-1; tentatively, D is TRBD2 (5 bases). Germline V gene data show CDR1 as MDHEN and CDR2 as SYDVKM. V lost 4 bases to trimming and J lost 12 bases, with 13 bases between them. The CDR3 runs 12 residues. The CDR3 spells CASSWEMVGQFF. The CDR3 DNA sequence: TGTGCCAGCAGTTGGGAGATGGTTGGGCAGTTCTTC.

This chain links TRBV18 with TRBJ2-6; no clear D gene. Trimming left V 2 bases short and J 0 bases short, with 14 bases between. Germline CDR1 KGHSH, CDR2 LQKENI. There are 18 residues in the CDR3. The CDR3 reads CASSPYPHLVSGANVLTF. Written as DNA, the CDR3 is TGTGCCAGCTCACCATATCCCCACCTCGTCTCTGGGGCCAACGTCCTGACTTTC.

This chain connects TRBV20-1 to TRBJ2-7, with D perhaps TRBD2 (6 bases). Germline CDR1 and CDR2: DFQATT and SNEGSKA (reference sequence). The germline V and J ends were trimmed by 6 bases and 1 base, with 10 bases remaining between them. The CDR3 contains 12 residues. Written as DNA, the CDR3 is TGCAGTGCGAGTCGGGAGTCCTACGAGCAGTACTTC. Protein: CSASRESYEQYF.

This clonotype was seen more than once but under ten times. The chain is built from TRBV7-6 and TRBJ2-1; D call uncertain. The germline V and J ends were trimmed by 5 bases and 10 bases, with 15 bases remaining between them. Germline V lookup: CDR1 SGHVS, CDR2 FNYEAQ. This CDR3 has 13 amino acids. CDR3 amino acids: CASSPGSSYEQFF. The CDR3 DNA sequence: TGTGCCAGCAGCCCGGGTTCCTCCTACGAGCAGTTCTTC.

This clonotype was found many times. The gene calls are TRBV4-1 and TRBJ1-1, with TRBD1 as a possible D gene (6 bases). Trimming cost V 4 bases and J 4 bases, with 10 bases left between them. The germline gives CDR1 MGHRA, CDR2 YSYEKL. This CDR3 region has 13 residues. The CDR3 sequence: CASSLTGRTEAFF. The DNA of the CDR3 is TGCGCCAGCAGCCTAACAGGGCGCACTGAAGCTTTCTTT.

The chain joins TRBV12-3 or TRBV12-4 to TRBJ1-1; no firm D call. The CDR3 is 13 amino acids. Between the trimmed V and J ends, which lost 7 bases and 5 bases, there was a span of 14 bases. The CDR3 protein is CASTLGRRTEAFF. The CDR3 nucleotides are TGTGCCAGCACTCTAGGTAGACGGACTGAAGCTTTCTTT.